These T cell receptor beta chains were read from a single sample in a study of cytomegalovirus exposure and HLA in healthy donors. Produced via immunoSEQ multiplex PCR; TCRdb's table is partial and in-frame only. The table for this sample gives about 160,000 clones. The sequenced material came from PBMCs. The receptors derive from a man younger than 40 in good health and CMV-seronegative. CDR3s include the opening cysteine and the closing phenylalanine or tryptophan. The D gene is left open where the match is weak.

V: TRBV6-4
J: TRBJ2-7
length: 14
D: .
CDR3: CASSDSGGLDEQYF
DNA: TGTGCCAGCAGTGACTCCGGGGGATTGGACGAGCAGTACTTC

V: TRBV6-1
J: TRBJ1-2
length: 13
D: .
CDR3: CASRGGGNYGYTF
DNA: TGTGCCAGCAGGGGCGGGGGGAACTATGGCTACACCTTC

V: TRBV6-1
J: TRBJ2-1
length: 14
D: .
CDR3: CASNLGAATEWQFF
DNA: TGTGCCAGCAACCTGGGGGCTGCGACCGAATGGCAGTTCTTC

V: TRBV10-2
J: TRBJ1-5
length: 15
D: TRBD1
CDR3: CASSPKHRGDQPQHF
DNA: TGCGCCAGCAGTCCCAAACACAGGGGGGATCAGCCCCAGCATTTT

V: TRBV2
J: TRBJ2-7
length: 15
D: TRBD1
CDR3: CASSRTWDRATEQYF
DNA: TGTGCCAGCAGTCGCACCTGGGACAGGGCAACCGAGCAGTACTTC

V: TRBV7-2
J: TRBJ1-1
length: 14
D: .
CDR3: CASSSGYSSTEAFF
DNA: TGTGCCAGCAGCTCGGGGTATTCGAGCACTGAAGCTTTCTTT

V: TRBV30
J: TRBJ2-3
length: 14
D: TRBD1
CDR3: CAWGTGGKTDTQYF
DNA: TGTGCCTGGGGTACAGGGGGCAAAACAGATACGCAGTATTTT

V: TRBV2
J: TRBJ2-2
length: 16
D: TRBD1
CDR3: CASSEAINRGAGELFF
DNA: TGTGCCAGCAGTGAAGCGATAAACAGGGGTGCCGGGGAGCTGTTTTTT

V: TRBV9
J: TRBJ2-1
length: 18
D: TRBD2
CDR3: CASSVTTSGPNHYNEQFF
DNA: TGTGCCAGCAGCGTCACGACTAGCGGACCCAACCATTACAATGAGCAGTTCTTC

V: TRBV15
J: TRBJ2-5
length: 14
D: .
CDR3: CATSRRLIQETQYF
DNA: TGTGCCACCAGCAGAAGACTCATCCAAGAGACCCAGTACTTC

V: TRBV25-1
J: TRBJ2-1
length: 16
D: TRBD1
CDR3: CASSEPTGTGDNEQFF
DNA: TGTGCCAGCAGTGAACCAACCGGGACAGGAGACAATGAGCAGTTCTTC

V: TRBV11-3
J: TRBJ2-1
length: 16
D: TRBD2
CDR3: CASSLRLAGGRNEQFF
DNA: TGTGCCAGCAGCCTCAGACTAGCGGGAGGGAGGAATGAGCAGTTCTTC

V: TRBV18
J: TRBJ1-1
length: 15
D: .
CDR3: CASSPSEVRGTEAFF
DNA: TGTGCCAGCTCACCTAGTGAGGTGCGAGGCACTGAAGCTTTCTTT

V: TRBV18
J: TRBJ2-7
length: 14
D: TRBD1
CDR3: CASSGDSSSSEQYF
DNA: TGTGCCAGCTCAGGGGACAGTTCGTCCTCCGAGCAGTACTTC

V: TRBV11-3
J: TRBJ1-4
length: 14
D: .
CDR3: CASSLRGSNEKLFF
DNA: TGTGCCAGCAGCCTCCGGGGTTCTAATGAAAAACTGTTTTTT

V: TRBV30
J: TRBJ1-2
length: 13
D: TRBD1
CDR3: CAWSRDSSYGYTF
DNA: TGTGCCTGGAGTCGGGACAGCAGCTATGGCTACACCTTC

V: TRBV5-4
J: TRBJ1-1
length: 15
D: .
CDR3: CASSLESRGVTEAFF
DNA: TGTGCCAGCAGCTTGGAATCACGGGGGGTAACTGAAGCTTTCTTT

V: TRBV29-1
J: TRBJ2-2
length: 14
D: .
CDR3: CSVNRDRNTGELFF
DNA: TGCAGCGTGAACAGGGATCGCAACACCGGGGAGCTGTTTTTT

V: TRBV9
J: TRBJ2-1
length: 14
D: TRBD2
CDR3: CASSVGGGYNEQFF
DNA: TGTGCCAGCAGCGTCGGGGGGGGCTACAATGAGCAGTTCTTC

V: TRBV4-1
J: TRBJ1-4
length: 15
D: .
CDR3: CASSGGQSTNEKLFF
DNA: TGCGCCAGCAGCGGAGGACAGAGTACAAATGAAAAACTGTTTTTT

V: TRBV5-1
J: TRBJ1-1
length: 13
D: .
CDR3: CASHLDSNTEAFF
DNA: TGCGCCAGCCACCTCGACAGTAACACTGAAGCTTTCTTT

V: TRBV5-1
J: TRBJ2-1
length: 13
D: TRBD1
CDR3: CASEGQGNNEQFF
DNA: TGCGCCAGCGAAGGACAGGGAAACAATGAGCAGTTCTTC

V: TRBV4-3
J: TRBJ2-7
length: 15
D: TRBD2
CDR3: CASSQVSSGSYEQYF
DNA: TGCGCCAGCAGCCAAGTTTCTAGCGGGTCCTACGAGCAGTACTTC

V: TRBV9
J: TRBJ1-1
length: 15
D: TRBD1
CDR3: CASSVPGGRNTEAFF
DNA: TGTGCCAGCAGCGTGCCAGGGGGCAGGAACACTGAAGCTTTCTTT

V: TRBV27
J: TRBJ1-2
length: 15
D: TRBD1
CDR3: CASSSDRGRLYGYTF
DNA: TGTGCCAGCAGTTCAGACAGGGGCCGACTTTATGGCTACACCTTC

V: TRBV13
J: TRBJ2-2
length: 15
D: .
CDR3: CASSLASPYTGELFF
DNA: TGTGCCAGCAGCTTAGCTAGCCCCTATACCGGGGAGCTGTTTTTT

V: TRBV19
J: TRBJ2-7
length: 16
D: TRBD2
CDR3: CASSTRTSGSGYEQYF
DNA: TGTGCCAGTAGTACAAGGACTAGCGGGAGTGGCTACGAGCAGTACTTC

V: TRBV5-4
J: TRBJ2-3
length: 14
D: TRBD1
CDR3: CASSSSRGSDTQYF
DNA: TGTGCCAGCAGCTCTAGCAGGGGGTCAGATACGCAGTATTTT

V: TRBV5-4
J: TRBJ2-4
length: 16
D: TRBD1
CDR3: CASSLGVGTARNIQYF
DNA: TGTGCCAGCAGCTTGGGAGTCGGGACAGCCCGAAACATTCAGTACTTC

V: TRBV18
J: TRBJ1-2
length: 14
D: TRBD1
CDR3: CASSPTGKNYGYTF
DNA: TGTGCCAGCTCACCGACAGGGAAGAACTATGGCTACACCTTC

V: TRBV5-1
J: TRBJ2-5
length: 15
D: TRBD2
CDR3: CASSLTSGVQETQYF
DNA: TGCGCCAGCAGCTTAACTAGCGGGGTTCAAGAGACCCAGTACTTC

V: TRBV6-1
J: TRBJ1-5
length: 13
D: .
CDR3: CASSARGWQPQHF
DNA: TGTGCCAGCAGTGCCAGGGGTTGGCAGCCCCAGCATTTT

V: TRBV19
J: TRBJ1-2
length: 14
D: .
CDR3: CASSSHGTNYGYTF
DNA: TGTGCCAGTAGTTCCCATGGGACAAACTATGGCTACACCTTC

V: TRBV7-2
J: TRBJ1-5
length: 16
D: TRBD1
CDR3: CASSRGQTYSNQPQHF
DNA: TGTGCCAGCAGCCGGGGACAGACCTATAGCAATCAGCCCCAGCATTTT

V: TRBV7-3
J: TRBJ1-3
length: 15
D: .
CDR3: CASSLSGGFGNTIYF
DNA: TGTGCCAGCAGCTTATCGGGAGGGTTTGGAAACACCATATATTTT

V: TRBV6-5
J: TRBJ2-5
length: 11
D: .
CDR3: CASGQTRPQYF
DNA: TGTGCCAGCGGCCAGACTCGTCCGCAGTACTTC

V: TRBV27
J: TRBJ2-1
length: 15
D: TRBD1
CDR3: CASRAGQGAYNEQFF
DNA: TGTGCCAGCAGGGCTGGACAGGGGGCCTACAATGAGCAGTTCTTC

V: TRBV7-2
J: TRBJ2-7
length: 14
D: .
CDR3: CASSYGGGTYEQYF
DNA: TGTGCCAGCAGCTACGGCGGGGGCACCTACGAGCAGTACTTC

V: TRBV27
J: TRBJ2-2
length: 14
D: .
CDR3: CASSLFSDTGELFF
DNA: TGTGCCAGCAGTTTATTCTCTGACACCGGGGAGCTGTTTTTT

V: TRBV5-1
J: TRBJ1-2
length: 13
D: TRBD1
CDR3: CASSRTGAGGYTF
DNA: TGCGCCAGCAGCAGGACAGGGGCGGGGGGCTACACCTTC

V: TRBV7-2
J: TRBJ2-2
length: 16
D: .
CDR3: CASSLAPPGNTGELFF
DNA: TGTGCCAGCAGCTTAGCCCCCCCGGGGAACACCGGGGAGCTGTTTTTT

V: TRBV11-2
J: TRBJ2-2
length: 17
D: .
CDR3: CASSPRLAEEYTGELFF
DNA: TGTGCCAGCAGCCCCAGACTGGCAGAGGAGTACACCGGGGAGCTGTTTTTT

V: TRBV5-1
J: TRBJ2-7
length: 15
D: TRBD2
CDR3: CASSLGGGSSYEQYF
DNA: TGCGCCAGCAGCTTGGGCGGGGGGAGCTCCTACGAGCAGTACTTC

V: TRBV10-3
J: TRBJ2-2
length: 16
D: .
CDR3: CATYGSGQVPLGELFF
DNA: TGTGCCACCTACGGATCGGGACAAGTTCCCTTGGGGGAGCTGTTTTTT

V: TRBV28
J: TRBJ1-4
length: 15
D: .
CDR3: CASSLWDRTNEKLFF
DNA: TGTGCCAGCAGTTTATGGGACAGAACTAATGAAAAACTGTTTTTT

V: TRBV9
J: TRBJ2-1
length: 16
D: TRBD2
CDR3: CASSGGGLHPYNEQFF
DNA: TGTGCCAGCAGCGGCGGGGGACTCCATCCCTACAATGAGCAGTTCTTC

V: TRBV7-8
J: TRBJ1-1
length: 15
D: TRBD1
CDR3: CASSGPGQGSTEAFF
DNA: TGTGCCAGCAGCGGTCCGGGACAGGGTAGCACTGAAGCTTTCTTT

V: TRBV5-4
J: TRBJ2-5
length: 15
D: .
CDR3: CASSPDTQGRETQYF
DNA: TGTGCCAGCAGCCCAGATACACAGGGAAGGGAGACCCAGTACTTC

V: TRBV7-2
J: TRBJ2-7
length: 14
D: TRBD2
CDR3: CASSLGLAGIEQYF
DNA: TGTGCCAGCAGCTTAGGGCTAGCGGGGATAGAGCAGTACTTC